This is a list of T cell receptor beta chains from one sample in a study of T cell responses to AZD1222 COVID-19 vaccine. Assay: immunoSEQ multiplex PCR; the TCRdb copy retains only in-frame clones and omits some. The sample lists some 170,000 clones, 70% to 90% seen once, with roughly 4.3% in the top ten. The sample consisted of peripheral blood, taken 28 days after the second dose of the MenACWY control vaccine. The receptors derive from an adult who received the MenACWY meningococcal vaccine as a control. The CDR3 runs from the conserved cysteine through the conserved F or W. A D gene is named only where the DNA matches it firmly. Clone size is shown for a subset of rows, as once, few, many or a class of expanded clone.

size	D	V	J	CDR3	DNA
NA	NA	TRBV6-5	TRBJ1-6	CATIPNLGESPLHF	TGTGCCACCATACCCAATTTGGGGGAATCACCCCTCCACTTT
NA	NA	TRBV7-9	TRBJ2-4	CASSPGVAKNIQYF	TGTGCCAGCAGCCCAGGGGTAGCCAAAAACATTCAGTACTTC
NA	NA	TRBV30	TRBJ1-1	CAWSTGLTAFF	TGTGCCTGGAGTACCGGGTTGACAGCTTTCTTT
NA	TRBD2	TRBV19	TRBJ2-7	CASSTSGRASYF	TGTGCCAGTAGTACTAGCGGGAGGGCCTCGTACTTC
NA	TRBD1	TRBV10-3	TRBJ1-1	CAISGRGDSYMAFF	TGTGCCATCAGTGGAAGAGGGGACAGCTATATGGCTTTCTTT
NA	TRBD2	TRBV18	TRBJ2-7	CASSPGTSGTYEQYF	TGTGCCAGCTCACCAGGCACTAGCGGGACCTACGAGCAGTACTTC
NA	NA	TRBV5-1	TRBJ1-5	CASSPGTQSNQPQHF	TGCGCCAGCAGCCCCGGGACTCAAAGCAATCAGCCCCAGCATTTT
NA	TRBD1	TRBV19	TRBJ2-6	CASRGTGVNLDGANVLTF	TGTGCCAGTAGGGGGACAGGGGTCAATTTGGATGGGGCCAACGTCCTGACTTTC
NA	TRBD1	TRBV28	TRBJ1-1	CATRAGTEEAFF	TGTGCCACCCGGGCCGGGACAGAAGAAGCTTTCTTT
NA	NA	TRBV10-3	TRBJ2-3	CAISEWEFATDTQYF	TGTGCCATCAGTGAGTGGGAATTCGCCACAGATACGCAGTATTTT
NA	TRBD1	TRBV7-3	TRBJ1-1	CASSLTGGTGLNTEAFF	TGTGCCAGCAGCTTAACGGGGGGGACAGGCCTGAACACTGAAGCTTTCTTT
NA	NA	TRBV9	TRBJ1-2	CASSVPGANWGGYTF	TGTGCCAGCAGCGTTCCCGGGGCCAACTGGGGCGGCTACACCTTC
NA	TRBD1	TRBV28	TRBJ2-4	CASSFWTGATKNIQYF	TGTGCCAGCAGTTTCTGGACAGGCGCCACCAAAAACATTCAGTACTTC
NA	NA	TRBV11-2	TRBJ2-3	CASSPGQLDTQYF	TGTGCCAGCAGCCCCGGACAGCTGGATACGCAGTATTTT
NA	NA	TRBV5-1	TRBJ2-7	CASSSGAYEQYF	TGCGCCAGCAGCTCGGGAGCCTACGAGCAGTACTTC
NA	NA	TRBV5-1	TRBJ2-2	CASSPTRASTGELFF	TGCGCCAGCAGCCCCACTAGGGCTTCCACCGGGGAGCTGTTTTTT
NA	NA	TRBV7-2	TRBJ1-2	CASSLAFGINYGYTF	TGTGCCAGCAGCTTAGCCTTCGGAATAAACTATGGCTACACCTTC
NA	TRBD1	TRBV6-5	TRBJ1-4	CASSPLRTGTEKLFF	TGTGCCAGCAGTCCCCTGCGGACAGGGACTGAAAAACTGTTTTTT
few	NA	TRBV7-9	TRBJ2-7	CASSPQSIDHEQYF	TGTGCCAGCAGCCCCCAGAGTATCGACCACGAGCAGTACTTC
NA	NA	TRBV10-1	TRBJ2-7	CASSEAGIYEQYF	TGCGCCAGCAGTGAAGCCGGGATCTACGAGCAGTACTTC
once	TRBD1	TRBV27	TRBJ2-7	CASLFTRDRKDYEQYF	TGTGCCAGTCTATTCACCCGGGACAGAAAAGACTACGAGCAGTACTTC
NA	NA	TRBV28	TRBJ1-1	CASNEMNTEAFF	TGTGCCAGCAACGAAATGAACACTGAAGCTTTCTTT
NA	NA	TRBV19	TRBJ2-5	CASSIGRPGETQYF	TGTGCCAGTAGTATCGGGCGCCCTGGGGAGACCCAGTACTTC
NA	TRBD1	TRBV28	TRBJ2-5	CASSFWAGGLGKTQYF	TGTGCCAGCAGTTTCTGGGCAGGGGGCCTAGGGAAGACCCAGTACTTC
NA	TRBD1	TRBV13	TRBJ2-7	CASSPGQGAYEQYF	TGTGCCAGCAGCCCGGGACAGGGTGCCTACGAGCAGTACTTC
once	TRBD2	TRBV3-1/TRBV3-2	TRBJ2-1	CASSQWTSHEQFF	TGTGCCAGCAGCCAATGGACTAGTCACGAGCAGTTCTTC
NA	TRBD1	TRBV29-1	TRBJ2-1	CSVPGQMNEQFF	TGCAGCGTCCCGGGACAGATGAATGAGCAGTTCTTC
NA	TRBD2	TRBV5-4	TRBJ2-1	CASSFPLAEQFF	TGTGCCAGCAGCTTTCCACTAGCGGAGCAGTTCTTC
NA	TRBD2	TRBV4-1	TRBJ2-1	CASSQVPLAESSYNEQFF	TGCGCCAGCAGCCAAGTTCCCCTAGCGGAAAGCTCCTACAATGAGCAGTTCTTC
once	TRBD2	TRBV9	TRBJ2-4	CASSTSGLAKNIQYF	TGTGCCAGCAGCACTAGCGGACTAGCCAAAAACATTCAGTACTTC
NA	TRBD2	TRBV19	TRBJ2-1	CASSTDRTSGHNEQFF	TGTGCCAGTAGTACCGACCGGACTAGCGGCCACAATGAGCAGTTCTTC
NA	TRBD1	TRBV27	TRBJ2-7	CASSPTGARYEQYF	TGTGCCAGCAGTCCGACAGGGGCCCGCTACGAGCAGTACTTC
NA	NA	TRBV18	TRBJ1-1	CASSLLRPNTEAFF	TGTGCCAGCTCCCTACTTCGCCCGAACACTGAAGCTTTCTTT
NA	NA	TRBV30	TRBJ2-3	CAWRGSTDTQYF	TGTGCCTGGAGGGGAAGCACAGATACGCAGTATTTT
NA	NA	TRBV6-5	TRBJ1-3	CASSSPSGNTIYF	TGTGCCAGCAGTTCCCCCTCTGGAAACACCATATATTTT
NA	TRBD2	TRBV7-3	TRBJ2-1	CASSLKYRTSDSNEQFF	TGTGCCAGCAGCTTAAAGTACAGGACTAGCGATTCCAATGAGCAGTTCTTC
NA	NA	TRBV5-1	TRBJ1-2	CASSLGQMYGYTF	TGCGCCAGCAGCTTGGGACAGATGTATGGCTACACCTTC
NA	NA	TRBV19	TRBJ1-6	CASSIRPDYNSPLHF	TGTGCCAGTAGTATTCGGCCGGACTATAATTCACCCCTCCACTTT
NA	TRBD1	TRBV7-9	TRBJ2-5	CASSWDRSQETQYF	TGTGCCAGCAGCTGGGACAGGTCCCAAGAGACCCAGTACTTC
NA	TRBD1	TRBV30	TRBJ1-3	CAWSRTGSPGNTIYF	TGTGCCTGGAGTCGGACAGGGTCTCCTGGAAACACCATATATTTT
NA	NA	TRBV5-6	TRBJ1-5	CASSLGARVGQPQHF	TGTGCCAGCAGCTTGGGGGCGAGAGTGGGTCAGCCCCAGCATTTT
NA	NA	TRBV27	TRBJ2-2	CASQGGLNTGELFF	TGTGCCAGCCAAGGGGGGCTGAACACCGGGGAGCTGTTTTTT
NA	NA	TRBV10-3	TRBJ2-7	CAISIGKSTYEQYF	TGTGCCATCAGCATCGGGAAATCCACCTACGAGCAGTACTTC
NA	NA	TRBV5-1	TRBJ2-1	CASSPSGLDNEQFF	TGCGCCAGCAGCCCTTCGGGGCTCGACAATGAGCAGTTCTTC
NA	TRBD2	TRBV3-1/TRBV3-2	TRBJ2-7	CASSQSSGPYEQYF	TGTGCCAGCAGCCAGTCTAGCGGCCCCTACGAGCAGTACTTC
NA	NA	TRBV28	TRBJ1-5	CASSRPNRESNQPQHF	TGTGCCAGCAGTCGGCCGAACAGGGAAAGCAATCAGCCCCAGCATTTT
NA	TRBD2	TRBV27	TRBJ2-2	CASSLFRLGGEVAGELFF	TGTGCCAGCAGTCTATTTAGACTTGGGGGGGAAGTAGCCGGGGAGCTGTTTTTT
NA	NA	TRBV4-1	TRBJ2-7	CASSQDAPGRTYEQYF	TGCGCCAGCAGCCAAGATGCCCCCGGACGGACCTACGAGCAGTACTTC
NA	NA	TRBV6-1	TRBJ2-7	CASSVYPYKAMGALYEQYF	TGTGCCAGCAGTGTATACCCCTATAAGGCAATGGGGGCACTTTACGAGCAGTACTTC
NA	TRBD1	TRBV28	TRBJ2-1	CASSLLAGGRYEQFF	TGTGCCAGCAGTTTACTGGCAGGGGGTCGGTATGAGCAGTTCTTC
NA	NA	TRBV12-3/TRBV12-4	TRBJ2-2	CASNTGTTGELFF	TGTGCCAGCAATACCGGGACAACCGGGGAGCTGTTTTTT
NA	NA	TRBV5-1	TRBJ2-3	CASSLGGEDTQYF	TGCGCCAGCAGTCTCGGAGGGGAAGATACGCAGTATTTT
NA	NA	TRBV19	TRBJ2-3	CASSNLVAGPDTQYF	TGTGCCAGTAGTAACCTAGTGGCAGGGCCAGATACGCAGTATTTT
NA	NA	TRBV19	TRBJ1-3	CASRLPGDLYSGNTIYF	TGTGCCAGTAGACTGCCGGGGGACCTCTACTCTGGAAACACCATATATTTT
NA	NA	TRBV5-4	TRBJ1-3	CASSRGQTGPGNTIYF	TGTGCCAGCAGCAGGGGCCAAACGGGGCCTGGAAACACCATATATTTT
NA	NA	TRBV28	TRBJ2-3	CASCSGASTDTQYF	TGTGCCAGTTGTAGCGGAGCGAGCACAGATACGCAGTATTTT
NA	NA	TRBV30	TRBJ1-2	CAWSPGVYGYTF	TGTGCCTGGAGCCCAGGTGTCTATGGCTACACCTTC
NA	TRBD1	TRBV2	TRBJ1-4	CASASGTGLNEKLFF	TGTGCCAGCGCCTCTGGGACAGGGTTAAATGAAAAACTGTTTTTT